A single sample is the source of the 29 T cell receptor beta chains below, sequenced in a study of regulatory T cells in long-lasting Graves disease (dated by TCRdb to the early 2020s). Reading the label with the study, this specimen's time point is: newly diagnosed GD, antithyroid drugs for less than 3 months. RNA was extracted from PBMCs in TRIzol for both TCR sequencing and RNA sequencing. Library method: multiplex PCR. TCRdb records Illumina HiSeq 4000 as the sequencer. To build TCR beta libraries, CDR3 regions were amplified by Arm-PCR using iRepertoire HTBI primers. TCRdb reprocessed the public reads (quality trimming at Q25 with fastp, clone calling with MiXCR) and kept in-frame beta chains. Rows are unified per CDR3 protein, each entry keeping the most common DNA and genes. Counted in this sample were roughly 400,000 distinct CDR3 sequences; approximately 16% of them appeared once. Of the sample, about 25% is held by the ten largest clones.

These data were also reused for a study on T cells in Graves' hyperthyroidism and ophthalmopathy.

Sequences were derived from peripheral blood mononuclear cells (PBMCs), sampled at new diagnosis, from a patient treated with antithyroid drugs. The receptors come from a woman aged 18-29 years with Graves disease. Donor details come from another sample of the same person, matched by shared clones.

The table lists this clonotype with a few counts. The chain employs TRBV12-3 or TRBV12-4 and TRBJ2-1; TRBD2 matches 10 bases. The V gene end was trimmed by 6 bases and the J gene end by 0 bases; junction bases not matched to a gene: 8. The CDR3 has 17 residues. The CDR3 DNA reads as TGTGCCAGCAGCACAACTAGCGGGGATCTCTCCTACAATGAGCAGTTCTTC. Its translation is CASSTTSGDLSYNEQFF.

The chain carries TRBV12-3 or TRBV12-4 and TRBJ2-1; D not certain. V was trimmed by 3 bases and J by 1 base, leaving 13 bases between them. The CDR3 spans 16 residues. The CDR3 bases are TGTGCCAGCAGTTTGGACCGATCCCCGTCCTACAATGAGCAGTTCTTC. As protein: CASSLDRSPSYNEQFF.

This clonotype was recorded many times. The rearrangement uses TRBV7-8 and TRBJ2-3, with TRBD2 identical over 9 bases. The V gene end was trimmed by 3 bases and the J gene end by 5 bases; junction bases not matched to a gene: 9. The CDR3 length is 16 residues. Looked up from germline, CDR1 is SGHVS and CDR2 is FQNEAQ. The CDR3 sequence: CASSFGLAGSEDTQYF. CDR3 sequence (DNA): TGTGCCAGCAGCTTTGGGCTAGCGGGATCGGAAGATACGCAGTATTTT.

The V and J genes are TRBV7-9 and TRBJ1-4, with D perhaps TRBD1 (5 bases). V was pared by 4 bases and J by 1 base, with 10 bases between. This CDR3 comprises 15 residues. Germline CDR1 and CDR2: SEHNR and FQNEAQ (reference sequence). The CDR3 DNA sequence: TGTGCCAGCAGCTCCGCCAGGGAAACTAATGAAAAACTGTTTTTT. Translating gives CASSSARETNEKLFF.

In its sample, this clonotype was seen many times. CDR3 sequence: CATYQVNTGELFF. In DNA, the CDR3 is TGTGCCACCTATCAGGTTAACACCGGGGAGCTGTTTTTT. This chain joins TRBV6-1 and TRBJ2-2, with D hard to call. CDR3 length: 13 amino acids. CDR1 is MNHNS, CDR2 SASEGT, per germline. Trimming removed 10 bases at V and 2 bases at J, with 11 bases between.

Only a few counts were recorded for this clonotype. A far larger clone is off by one base, so a read error is likely. The CDR3 here is CASSSSYEQFF. CDR3 nucleotides: TGTGCCAGCAGCTCCTCCTACGAGCAGTTCTTC. The rearrangement links TRBV7-2 to TRBJ2-1; unclear D gene. The V gene's germline CDR1 is SGHTA and CDR2 FQGNSA. This CDR3 has 11 amino acids. Trimming stripped 4 bases from V and 10 bases from J, with 8 bases between.

Only a few counts were recorded for this clonotype. The junction differs from germline at one of its ends, possibly a read error. The chain has TRBV28 and TRBJ1-5; TRBD1 is a possible D gene (5 bases). The germline CDR1 and CDR2 sequences are MDHEN and SYDVKM. This CDR3 region has 14 residues. The CDR3 reads CASNARVANQPRHF. In nucleotides, the CDR3 is TGTGCCAGCAACGCCAGGGTTGCCAATCAGCCCCGGCATTTT.

The genes are TRBV5-1 and TRBJ2-5, with unresolved D. The CDR3 length is 15 residues. CDR1 is SGHRS, CDR2 YFSETQ, per germline. V was clipped by 5 bases and J by 1 base, with 15 bases between them. The CDR3 DNA reads TGCGCCAGCAGTAATAGAGATGTTGGCCAAGAGACCCAGTACTTC. It encodes CASSNRDVGQETQYF.

The chain uses TRBV18 and TRBJ2-2; 9 bases fit TRBD1. Per germline, CDR1 KGHSH and CDR2 LQKENI. V lost 6 bases and J lost 0; bases outside the gene matches: 14. This CDR3 has 19 residues. In DNA form, the CDR3 reads TGTGCCAGCTCTCCTCGGGGACAGGGCCCGTTCGCGAACACCGGGGAGCTGTTTTTT. This codes for CASSPRGQGPFANTGELFF.

The chain joins TRBV6-5 to TRBJ2-7; 11 bases align to TRBD2. From germline, CDR1 is MNHEY and CDR2 SVGAGI. The V and J ends lost 0 bases and 4 bases, in that order; junction bases with no gene match: 5. CDR3 length equals 16 residues. The CDR3 loop reads CASSYSKRLAGYEQYF. The DNA for the CDR3 is TGTGCCAGCAGTTACTCGAAAAGACTAGCGGGGTACGAGCAGTACTTC.

This clonotype was observed a handful of times. The rearrangement links TRBV5-1 to TRBJ2-5; unclear D gene. The CDR3 has 15 amino acids. V was pared by 0 bases and J by 0 bases, with 9 bases between. CDR1 is SGHRS, CDR2 YFSETQ, per germline. The CDR3 sequence: CASSLGPINQETQYF. CDR3 coding DNA: TGCGCCAGCAGCTTGGGTCCGATCAACCAAGAGACCCAGTACTTC.

This clonotype was found a few times. The V call is TRBV6-1, the J call TRBJ2-3, with D perhaps matching TRBD1 or TRBD2 (5 bases each). Germline V gene lookup returns CDR1 MNHNS and CDR2 SASEGT. CDR3 length equals 14 residues. Trimming took off 2 bases at V and 6 bases at J, with 12 bases between the two ends. In DNA form, the CDR3 reads TGTGCCAGCAGTGAACAGGGAGCGAGGGATACGCAGTATTTT. Amino acid sequence: CASSEQGARDTQYF.

The rearrangement links TRBV27 to TRBJ2-7, with 9 bases fitting TRBD2. Germline V gene sequence: CDR1 MNHEY, CDR2 SMNVEV (reference sequence). Germline trimming cut 3 bases from V and 0 bases from J; bases unmatched to any gene: 6. The CDR3 covers 16 residues. The CDR3, as DNA: TGTGCCAGCAGTTTTTCTGGACTAGCGAGCTCCTACGAGCAGTACTTC. Translating gives CASSFSGLASSYEQYF.

This clonotype was seen a few times. The V and J genes are TRBV7-2 and TRBJ1-6; D possibly corresponds to TRBD1 (5 bases). Trimming removed 1 base from V and 9 bases from J, with 10 bases in between. CDR1 is SGHTA and CDR2 is FQGNSA in the germline V gene. The CDR3 runs 14 residues. CDR3 DNA: TGTGCCAGCAGCTTAGTGGGGGTTGGTTCACCCCTCCACTTT. Translated, it gives CASSLVGVGSPLHF.

This clonotype showed up just a few times. This sequence joins TRBV27 and TRBJ1-1; 10 positions match TRBD1. The V gene's germline CDR1 is MNHEY and CDR2 SMNVEV (reference sequence). J lost 4 bases, V lost 8 bases, and 13 bases had no gene match. The CDR3 has 16 residues. CDR3 region: CASGTGTGAEGTEAFF. DNA of the CDR3: TGTGCCAGCGGTACCGGGACAGGGGCGGAGGGCACTGAAGCTTTCTTT.

This clonotype has ten or more counts. This rearrangement joins TRBV20-1 to TRBJ1-5, with 7 bases lining up with TRBD1. With V trimmed by 3 bases and J by 5 bases, 10 bases remained unmatched. The CDR3 has 15 amino acids. CDR1 and CDR2 (germline): DFQATT, SNEGSKA (reference sequence). CDR3 loop: CSARVGTVRDQPQHF. The CDR3 nucleotides read TGCAGTGCTAGGGTTGGGACAGTGAGGGATCAGCCCCAGCATTTT.

A single count supports this clonotype. The gene calls are TRBV4-1 and TRBJ2-1; D is undetermined. This CDR3 has 13 amino acids. Per the germline V gene, CDR1 is MGHRA and CDR2 is YSYEKL. V shed 3 bases and J shed 10 bases, with 13 bases lying between them. This CDR3 reads CASSHRAYEEQFF. For the CDR3, the DNA is TGCGCCAGCAGCCACCGGGCTTACGAGGAGCAGTTCTTC.

This clonotype turned up a few times. This chain uses TRBV27 with TRBJ1-6; 7 bases map to TRBD1. The ends lost 3 bases at V and 7 bases at J; junction bases unmatched: 6. Germline-derived CDR1 and CDR2 are MNHEY and SMNVEV (reference sequence). The CDR3 extends over 15 amino acids. The CDR3 is CASSFRTGSNSPLHF. The CDR3 bases are TGTGCCAGCAGTTTCCGGACAGGATCGAATTCACCCCTCCACTTT.

The table lists this clonotype with many counts. The rearrangement links TRBV7-6 to TRBJ2-7; the match to TRBD1 covers 11 bases. Trimming took 5 bases from V and 1 from J; bases not matched to a gene: 4. Looked up from germline, CDR1 is SGHVS and CDR2 is FNYEAQ. The CDR3 contains 15 residues. CDR3 protein: CASSPDRGLSYEQYF. For the CDR3, the DNA is TGTGCCAGCAGCCCGGACAGGGGGCTTTCCTACGAGCAGTACTTC.

Concerning this clonotype itself: This may be a read error, as it is one base from a much larger clone. The chain recombines TRBV6-1 with TRBJ1-1; tentative D call: TRBD1 (5 bases). CDR3 length: 15 amino acids. V lost 5 bases, J lost 10 bases, and 23 bases lay in between. Germline V gene sequence: CDR1 MNHNS, CDR2 SASEGT. The CDR3 bases are TGTGCCAGCAGTAGGACACCGGGGGATGAGTCTGGAGCTTTCTTT. Translated, it gives CASSRTPGDESGAFF.

The DNA for the CDR3 is TGTGCCAGCAGCTCACCCCCCCCAGGGGGTGAGCAGTTCTTC. It codes for CASSSPPPGGEQFF. The rearrangement uses TRBV11-3 and TRBJ2-1, with 7 bases that match TRBD1. Germline CDR1 is SGHNT and CDR2 is YENEEA. V lost 4 bases and J lost 9; bases outside the gene matches: 9. The CDR3 loop spans 14 amino acids.

In its sample, this clonotype was seen a few times. This sequence joins TRBV7-9 and TRBJ1-1; D is ambiguous. Trimming took 2 bases from V and 4 from J, leaving 8 bases between them. Per the germline V gene, CDR1 is SEHNR and CDR2 is FQNEAQ (reference sequence). The CDR3 extends over 13 amino acids. CDR3 in amino acids: CASSLKWPTEAFF. The CDR3 nucleotides read TGTGCCAGCAGCTTAAAATGGCCCACTGAAGCTTTCTTT.

This clonotype was detected ten times or more. The rearrangement uses TRBV20-1 and TRBJ2-3, with 7 bases lining up with TRBD2. The CDR3 length is 12 residues. CDR1 DFQATT and CDR2 SNEGSKA come from the germline V gene (reference sequence). The V gene end was trimmed by 3 bases and the J gene end by 4 bases; junction bases not matched to a gene: 1. CDR3 DNA sequence: TGCAGTGCTAGCCTAGCGGCAGATACGCAGTATTTT. Its translation is CSASLAADTQYF.

The rearrangement joins TRBV6-1 to TRBJ1-3; 10 bases fit TRBD1. The length of the CDR3 is 16 residues. V gave up 6 bases and J gave up 2 bases; unmatched junction bases: 7. Germline-derived CDR1 and CDR2 are MNHNS and SASEGT. The CDR3 reads CASRERQGAAGNTIYF. For the CDR3, the DNA is TGTGCCAGCAGGGAAAGACAGGGGGCGGCTGGAAACACCATATATTTT.

This chain joins TRBV5-1 and TRBJ1-3, with D unclear. Per germline, CDR1 SGHRS and CDR2 YFSETQ. There are 15 residues in the CDR3. The V end lost 4 bases, the J end lost 0 bases, and 11 bases lay between the germline ends. The chain's CDR3 is CASSRDGFSGNTIYF. The CDR3 bases are TGCGCCAGCAGCCGTGACGGATTCTCTGGAAACACCATATATTTT.

In its sample, this clonotype was seen a few times. V gene TRBV29-1 combines with J gene TRBJ2-3; 7 bases agree with TRBD1. Trimming removed 3 bases from V and 7 bases from J; junction bases left unmatched: 7. The germline V gene has CDR1 SQVTM and CDR2 ANQGSEA. This CDR3 spans 13 amino acids. The CDR3 reads CSVDTGALNTQYF. The CDR3 nucleotides read TGCAGCGTTGACACAGGGGCACTAAATACGCAGTATTTT.

A remark on this clonotype: A much bigger clone sits one base away, suggesting this may be a read error. The J gene is TRBJ2-7, the V gene TRBV13, with D uncertain. The germline V gene encodes CDR1 PRHDT and CDR2 FYEKMQ (reference sequence). The CDR3 is 18 residues long. V was clipped by 4 bases and J by 0 bases, with 22 bases between them. CDR3 DNA sequence: TGTGCCAGCAGCTCAAGCCCGGTACTAACCTCAAACTCCTACGAGCAGTACTTC. Amino acid sequence: CASSSSPVLTSNSYEQYF. The full variable domain, in which reference TRBV13 and TRBJ2-7 provide the parts outside the CDR3, is AAGVIQSPRHLIKEKRETATLKCYPIPRHDTVYWYQQGPGQDPQFLISFYEKMQSDKGSIPDRFSAQQFSDYHSELNMSSLELGDSALYFCASSSSPVLTSNSYEQYFGPGTRLTVT.

The chain links TRBV6-1 to TRBJ1-1; possible D gene TRBD1, 6 bases. This CDR3 spans 14 amino acids. The germline V gene encodes CDR1 MNHNS and CDR2 SASEGT. Trimming cost V 7 bases and J 4 bases, with 16 bases left between them. CDR3 residues: CASTSVGGLTEAFF. CDR3 sequence (DNA): TGTGCCAGCACCTCGGTCGGGGGCCTCACTGAAGCTTTCTTT.

This clonotype was seen only a few times. The genes are TRBV7-2 and TRBJ2-7; D possibly corresponds to TRBD1 (5 bases). Germline V CDR1 and CDR2: SGHTA, FQGNSA. The CDR3 extends over 14 amino acids. V shed 5 bases and J shed 2 bases, with 13 bases lying between them. CDR3 coding DNA: TGTGCCAGCAGCATCGGCAGGGAAGCCTACGAGCAGTACTTC. Translation: CASSIGREAYEQYF.